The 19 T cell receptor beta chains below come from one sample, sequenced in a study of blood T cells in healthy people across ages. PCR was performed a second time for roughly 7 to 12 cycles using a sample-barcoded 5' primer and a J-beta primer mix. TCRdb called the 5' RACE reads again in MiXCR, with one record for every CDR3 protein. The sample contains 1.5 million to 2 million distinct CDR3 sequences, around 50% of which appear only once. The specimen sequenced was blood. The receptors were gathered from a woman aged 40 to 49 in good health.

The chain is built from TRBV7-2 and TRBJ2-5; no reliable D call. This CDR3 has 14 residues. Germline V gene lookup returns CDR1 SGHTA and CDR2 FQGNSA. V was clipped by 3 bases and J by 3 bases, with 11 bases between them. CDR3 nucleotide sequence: TGTGCCAGCAGCTTCTGGGCATCTGAAGAGACCCAGTACTTC. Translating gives CASSFWASEETQYF.

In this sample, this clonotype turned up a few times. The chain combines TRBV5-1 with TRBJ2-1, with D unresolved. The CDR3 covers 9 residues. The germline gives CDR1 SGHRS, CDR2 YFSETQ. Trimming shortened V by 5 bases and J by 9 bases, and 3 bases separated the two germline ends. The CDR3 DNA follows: TGCGCCAGCAGTGGTGAGCAGTTCTTC. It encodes CASSGEQFF.

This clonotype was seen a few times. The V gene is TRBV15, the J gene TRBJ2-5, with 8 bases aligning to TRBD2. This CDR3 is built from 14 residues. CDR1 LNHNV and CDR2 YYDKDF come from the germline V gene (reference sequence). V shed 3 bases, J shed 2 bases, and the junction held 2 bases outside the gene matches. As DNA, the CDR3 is TGTGCCACCAGCAGGGGACTAGGGCAAGAGACCCAGTACTTC. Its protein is CATSRGLGQETQYF.

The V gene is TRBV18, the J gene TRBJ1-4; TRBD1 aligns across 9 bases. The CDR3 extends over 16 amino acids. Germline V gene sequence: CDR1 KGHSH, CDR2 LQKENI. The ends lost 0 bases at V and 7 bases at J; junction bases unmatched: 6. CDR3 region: CASSPPQGQGPEKLFF. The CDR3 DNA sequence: TGTGCCAGCTCACCACCTCAGGGACAGGGCCCTGAAAAACTGTTTTTT.

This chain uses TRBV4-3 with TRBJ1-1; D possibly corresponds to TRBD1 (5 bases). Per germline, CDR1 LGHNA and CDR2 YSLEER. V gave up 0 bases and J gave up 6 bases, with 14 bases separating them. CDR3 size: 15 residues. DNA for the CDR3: TGCGCCAGCAGCCAAGAGATCGGGGGTAGGGCTGAAGCTTTCTTT. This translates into CASSQEIGGRAEAFF.

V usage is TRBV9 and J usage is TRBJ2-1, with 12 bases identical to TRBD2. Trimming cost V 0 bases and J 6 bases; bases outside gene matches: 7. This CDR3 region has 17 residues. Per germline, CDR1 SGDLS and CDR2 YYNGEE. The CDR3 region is CASSVGQASGGANEQFF. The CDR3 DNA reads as TGTGCCAGCAGCGTAGGTCAAGCTAGCGGGGGGGCCAATGAGCAGTTCTTC.

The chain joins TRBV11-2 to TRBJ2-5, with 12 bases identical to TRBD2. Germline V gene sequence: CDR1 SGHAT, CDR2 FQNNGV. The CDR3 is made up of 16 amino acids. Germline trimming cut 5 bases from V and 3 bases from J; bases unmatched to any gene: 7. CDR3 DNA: TGTGCCAGCAGCGAGGGACTAGCGGGTCTGAAAGAGACCCAGTACTTC. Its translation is CASSEGLAGLKETQYF.

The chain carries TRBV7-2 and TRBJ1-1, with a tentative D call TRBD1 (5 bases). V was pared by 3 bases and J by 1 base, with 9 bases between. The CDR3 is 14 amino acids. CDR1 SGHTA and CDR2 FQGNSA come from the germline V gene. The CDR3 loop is CASSLGPRNTEAFF. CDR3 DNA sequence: TGTGCCAGCAGCTTGGGACCAAGGAACACTGAAGCTTTCTTT.

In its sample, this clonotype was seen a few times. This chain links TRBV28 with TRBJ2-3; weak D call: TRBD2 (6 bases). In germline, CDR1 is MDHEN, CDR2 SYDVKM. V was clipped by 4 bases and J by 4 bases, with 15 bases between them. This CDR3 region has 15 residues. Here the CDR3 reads CASSWRGVSADTQYF. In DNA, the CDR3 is TGTGCCAGCAGTTGGCGGGGCGTATCCGCAGATACGCAGTATTTT.

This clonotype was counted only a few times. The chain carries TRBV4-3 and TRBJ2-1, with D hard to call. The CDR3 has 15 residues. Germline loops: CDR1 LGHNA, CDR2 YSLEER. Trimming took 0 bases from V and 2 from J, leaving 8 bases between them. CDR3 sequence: CASSQDRVTYNEQFF. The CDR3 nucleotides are TGCGCCAGCAGCCAAGATCGAGTCACCTACAATGAGCAGTTCTTC.

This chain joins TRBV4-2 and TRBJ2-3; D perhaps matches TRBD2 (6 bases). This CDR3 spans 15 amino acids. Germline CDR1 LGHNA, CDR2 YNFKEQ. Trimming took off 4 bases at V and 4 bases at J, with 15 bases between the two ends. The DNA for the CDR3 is TGTGCCAGCAGCCGAGACGGGGGAGAAGCAGATACGCAGTATTTT. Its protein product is CASSRDGGEADTQYF.

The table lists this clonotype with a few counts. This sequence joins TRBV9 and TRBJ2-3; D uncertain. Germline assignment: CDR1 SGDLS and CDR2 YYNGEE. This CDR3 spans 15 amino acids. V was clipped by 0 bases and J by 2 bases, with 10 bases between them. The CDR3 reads CASSVGVFDTDTQYF. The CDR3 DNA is TGTGCCAGCAGCGTAGGGGTTTTCGACACAGATACGCAGTATTTT.

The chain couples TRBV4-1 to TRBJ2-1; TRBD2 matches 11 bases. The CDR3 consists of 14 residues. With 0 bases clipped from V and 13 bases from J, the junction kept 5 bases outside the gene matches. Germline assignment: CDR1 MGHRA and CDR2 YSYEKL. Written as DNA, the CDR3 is TGCGCCAGCAGCCAAGAAGTTAGCGGGGGGGAACAGTTCTTC. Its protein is CASSQEVSGGEQFF.

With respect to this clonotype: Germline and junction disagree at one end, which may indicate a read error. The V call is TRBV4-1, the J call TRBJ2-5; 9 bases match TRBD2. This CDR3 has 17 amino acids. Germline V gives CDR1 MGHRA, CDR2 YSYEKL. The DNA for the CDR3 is TGCGCCAGTAGCCAAGATCATCCGGGACTAGCATCCGAGACCCAGTACTTC. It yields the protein CASSQDHPGLASETQYF.

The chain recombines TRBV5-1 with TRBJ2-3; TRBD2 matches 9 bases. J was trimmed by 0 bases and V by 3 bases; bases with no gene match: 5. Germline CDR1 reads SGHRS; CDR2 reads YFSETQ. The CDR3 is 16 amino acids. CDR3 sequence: CASSSLAGASTDTQYF. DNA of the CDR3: TGCGCCAGCAGCTCATTAGCGGGAGCTAGCACAGATACGCAGTATTTT.

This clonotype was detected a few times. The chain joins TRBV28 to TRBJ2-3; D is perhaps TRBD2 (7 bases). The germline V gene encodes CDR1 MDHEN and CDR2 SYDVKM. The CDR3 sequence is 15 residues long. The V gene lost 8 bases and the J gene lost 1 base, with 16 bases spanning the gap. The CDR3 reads CASVEGGLGTDTQYF. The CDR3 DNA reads TGTGCCAGCGTTGAGGGGGGGCTTGGCACAGATACGCAGTATTTT.

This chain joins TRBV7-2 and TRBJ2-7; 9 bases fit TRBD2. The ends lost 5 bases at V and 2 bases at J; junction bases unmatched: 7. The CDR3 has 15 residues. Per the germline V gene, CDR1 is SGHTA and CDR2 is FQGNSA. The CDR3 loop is CTSSQTGLAAYEQYF. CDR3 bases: TGTACCAGCAGCCAGACGGGACTAGCCGCCTACGAGCAGTACTTC.

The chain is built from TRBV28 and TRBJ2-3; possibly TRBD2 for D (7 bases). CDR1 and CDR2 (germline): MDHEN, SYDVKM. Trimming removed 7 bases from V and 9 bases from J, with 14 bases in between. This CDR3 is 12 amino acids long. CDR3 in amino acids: CASNVRGATQYF. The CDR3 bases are TGTGCCAGCAATGTCCGGGGGGCCACGCAGTATTTT.

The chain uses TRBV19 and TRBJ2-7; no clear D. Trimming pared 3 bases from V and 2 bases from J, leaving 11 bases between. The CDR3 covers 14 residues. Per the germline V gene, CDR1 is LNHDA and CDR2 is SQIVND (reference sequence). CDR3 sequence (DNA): TGTGCCAGTAGTATCGCCGCCGGACCCTACGAGCAGTACTTC. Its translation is CASSIAAGPYEQYF.